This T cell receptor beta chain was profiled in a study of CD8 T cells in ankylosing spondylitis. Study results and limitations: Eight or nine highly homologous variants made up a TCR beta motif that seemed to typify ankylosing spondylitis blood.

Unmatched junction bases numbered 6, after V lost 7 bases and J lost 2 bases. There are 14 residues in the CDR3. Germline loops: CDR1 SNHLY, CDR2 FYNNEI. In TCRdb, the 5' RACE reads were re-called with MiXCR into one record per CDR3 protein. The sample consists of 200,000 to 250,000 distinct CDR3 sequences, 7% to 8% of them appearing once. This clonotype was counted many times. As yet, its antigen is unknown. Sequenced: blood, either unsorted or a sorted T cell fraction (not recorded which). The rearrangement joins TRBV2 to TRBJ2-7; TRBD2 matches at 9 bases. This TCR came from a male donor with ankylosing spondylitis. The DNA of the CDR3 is TGTGCCAGCATGGGCGGGAGGGCCGCCTACGAGCAGTACTTC. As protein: CASMGGRAAYEQYF.